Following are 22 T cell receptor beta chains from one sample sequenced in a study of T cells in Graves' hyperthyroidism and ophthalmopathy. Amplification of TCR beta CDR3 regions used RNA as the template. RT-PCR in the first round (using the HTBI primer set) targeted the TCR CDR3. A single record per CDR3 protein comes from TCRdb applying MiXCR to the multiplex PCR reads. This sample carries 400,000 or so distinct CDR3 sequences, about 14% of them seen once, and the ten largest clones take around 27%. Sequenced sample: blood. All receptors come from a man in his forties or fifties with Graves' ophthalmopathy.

The CDR3 nucleotides are TGTGCCATCAGTGAGAGGAACTTGAACACTGAAGCTTTCTTT. This encodes CAISERNLNTEAFF. The gene calls are TRBV10-3 and TRBJ1-1, with no clear D. V was pared by 2 bases and J by 0 bases, with 7 bases between. Germline V gene sequence: CDR1 ENHRY, CDR2 SYGVKD. The CDR3 is 14 amino acids.

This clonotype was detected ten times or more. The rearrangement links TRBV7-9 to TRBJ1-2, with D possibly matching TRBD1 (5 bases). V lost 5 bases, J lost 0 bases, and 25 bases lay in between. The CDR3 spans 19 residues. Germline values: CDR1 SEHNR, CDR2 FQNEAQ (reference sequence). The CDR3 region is CASSGIGRTTMNTNYGYTF. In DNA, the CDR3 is TGTGCCAGCAGCGGCATCGGACGGACAACCATGAATACTAACTATGGCTACACCTTC.

This chain's CDR3 is CASSRKGEGRHEQYF. CDR3 bases: TGTGCCAGCAGCCGAAAGGGGGAGGGCCGGCACGAGCAGTACTTC. V gene TRBV13 combines with J gene TRBJ2-7; tentative D call: TRBD2 (7 bases). V lost 5 bases, J lost 5 bases, and 19 bases lay in between. Germline-derived CDR1 and CDR2 are PRHDT and FYEKMQ (reference sequence). The CDR3 spans 15 residues.

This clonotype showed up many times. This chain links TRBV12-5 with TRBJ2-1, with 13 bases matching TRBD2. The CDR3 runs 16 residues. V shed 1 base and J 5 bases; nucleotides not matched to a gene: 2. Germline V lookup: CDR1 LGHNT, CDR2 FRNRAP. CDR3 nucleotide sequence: TGTGCTAGTGGTTTGGGCGGGACTAGCGGGAACAATGAGCAGTTCTTC. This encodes CASGLGGTSGNNEQFF.

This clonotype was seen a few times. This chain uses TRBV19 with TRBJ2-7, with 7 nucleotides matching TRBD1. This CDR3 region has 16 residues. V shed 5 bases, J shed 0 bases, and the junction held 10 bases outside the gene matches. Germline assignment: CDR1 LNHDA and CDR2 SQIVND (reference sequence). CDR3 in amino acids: CASSDHWTGSSYEQYF. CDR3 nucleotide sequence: TGTGCCAGTAGTGACCACTGGACAGGTTCCTCCTACGAGCAGTACTTC.

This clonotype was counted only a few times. CDR3 DNA: TGTGCCAGTAGCAGCGGAGGGCAGGCCAATGAGCAGTTCTTC. Translated: CASSSGGQANEQFF. This rearrangement joins TRBV19 to TRBJ2-1, with a weak D call TRBD2 (6 bases). Trimming shortened V by 6 bases and J by 6 bases, and 15 bases separated the two germline ends. CDR1 and CDR2 from the germline V gene are LNHDA and SQIVND (reference sequence). This CDR3 spans 14 amino acids. Full variable domain (rest looked up from reference TRBV19 and TRBJ2-1): DGGITQSPKYLFRKEGQNVTLSCEQNLNHDAMYWYRQDPGQGLRLIYYSQIVNDFQKGDIAEGYSVSREKKESFPLTVTSAQKNPTAFYLCASSSGGQANEQFFGPGTRLTVL.

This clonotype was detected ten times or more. The CDR3 region is CSAGPGGNTEAFF. The CDR3 coding sequence is TGCAGTGCAGGCCCAGGGGGAAACACTGAAGCTTTCTTT. This chain joins TRBV20-1 and TRBJ1-1; 7 nucleotides match TRBD1. The CDR3 has 13 residues. J lost 2 bases, V lost 6 bases, and 6 bases had no gene match. Per germline, CDR1 DFQATT and CDR2 SNEGSKA (reference sequence).

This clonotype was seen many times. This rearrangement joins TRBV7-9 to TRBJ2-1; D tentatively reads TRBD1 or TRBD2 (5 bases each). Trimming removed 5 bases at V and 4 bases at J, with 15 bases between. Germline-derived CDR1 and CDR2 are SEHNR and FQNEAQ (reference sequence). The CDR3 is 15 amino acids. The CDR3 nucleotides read TGTGCCAGCAGCCGCCGGCTGGGGGATTACAATGAGCAGTTCTTC. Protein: CASSRRLGDYNEQFF.

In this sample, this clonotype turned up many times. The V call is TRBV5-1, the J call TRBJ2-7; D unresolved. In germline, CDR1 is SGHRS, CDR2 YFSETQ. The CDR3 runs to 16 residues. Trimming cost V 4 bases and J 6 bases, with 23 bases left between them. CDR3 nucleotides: TGCGCCAGCAGCATCCAGACCCCCTTGAATGGTGCCGAGCAGTACTTC. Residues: CASSIQTPLNGAEQYF.

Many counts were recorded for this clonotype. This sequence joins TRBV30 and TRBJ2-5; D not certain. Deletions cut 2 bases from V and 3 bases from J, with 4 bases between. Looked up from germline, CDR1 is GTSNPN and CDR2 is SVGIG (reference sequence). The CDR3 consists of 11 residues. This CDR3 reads CAWSKEETQYF. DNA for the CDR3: TGTGCCTGGAGTAAAGAAGAGACCCAGTACTTC.

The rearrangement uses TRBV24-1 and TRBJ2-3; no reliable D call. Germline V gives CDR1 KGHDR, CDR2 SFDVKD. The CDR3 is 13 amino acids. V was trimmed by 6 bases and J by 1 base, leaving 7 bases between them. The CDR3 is CATSKRGTDTQYF. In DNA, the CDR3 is TGTGCCACCAGTAAACGGGGCACAGATACGCAGTATTTT.

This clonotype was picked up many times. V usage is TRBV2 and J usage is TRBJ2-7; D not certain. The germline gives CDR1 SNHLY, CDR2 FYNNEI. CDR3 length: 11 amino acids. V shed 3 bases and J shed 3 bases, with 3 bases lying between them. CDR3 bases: TGTGCCAGCAGTGATTACTACGAGCAGTACTTC. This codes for CASSDYYEQYF.

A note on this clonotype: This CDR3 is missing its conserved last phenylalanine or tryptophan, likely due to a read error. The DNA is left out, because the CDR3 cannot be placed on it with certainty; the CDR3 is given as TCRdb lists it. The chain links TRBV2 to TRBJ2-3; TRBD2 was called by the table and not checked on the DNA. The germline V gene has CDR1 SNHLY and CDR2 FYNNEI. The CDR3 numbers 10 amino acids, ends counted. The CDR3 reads CASSLPGRAP.

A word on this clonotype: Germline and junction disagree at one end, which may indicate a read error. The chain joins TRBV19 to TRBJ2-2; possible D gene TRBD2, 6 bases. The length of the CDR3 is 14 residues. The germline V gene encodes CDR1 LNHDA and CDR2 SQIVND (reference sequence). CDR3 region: CASSIETQAGGLFF. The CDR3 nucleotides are TGTGCCAGTAGTATAGAGACCCAGGCCGGGGGGCTGTTTTTT.

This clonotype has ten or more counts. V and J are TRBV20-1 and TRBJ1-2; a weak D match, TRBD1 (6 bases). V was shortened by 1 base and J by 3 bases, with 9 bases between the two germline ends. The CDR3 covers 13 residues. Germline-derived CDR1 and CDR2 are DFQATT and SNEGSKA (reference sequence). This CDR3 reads CSARVQGDYGYTF. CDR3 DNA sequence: TGCAGTGCTAGAGTACAGGGTGACTATGGCTACACCTTC.

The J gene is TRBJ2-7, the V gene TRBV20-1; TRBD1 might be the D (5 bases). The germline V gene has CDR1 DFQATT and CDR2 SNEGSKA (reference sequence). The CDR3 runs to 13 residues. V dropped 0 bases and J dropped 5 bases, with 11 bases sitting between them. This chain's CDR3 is CSARDQWGNEQYF. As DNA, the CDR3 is TGCAGTGCTAGAGATCAATGGGGCAACGAGCAGTACTTC.

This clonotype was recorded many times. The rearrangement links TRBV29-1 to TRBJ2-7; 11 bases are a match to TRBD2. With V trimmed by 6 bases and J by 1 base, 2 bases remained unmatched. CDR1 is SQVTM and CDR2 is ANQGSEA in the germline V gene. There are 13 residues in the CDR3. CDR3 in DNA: TGCAGCGTCCGACTAGCGGGATCCTACGAGCAGTACTTC. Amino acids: CSVRLAGSYEQYF.

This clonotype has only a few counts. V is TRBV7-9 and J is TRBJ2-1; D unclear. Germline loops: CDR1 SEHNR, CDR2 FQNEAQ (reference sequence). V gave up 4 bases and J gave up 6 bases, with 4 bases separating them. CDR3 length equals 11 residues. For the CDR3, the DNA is TGTGCCAGCAGCTCAACCAATGAGCAGTTCTTC. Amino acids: CASSSTNEQFF.

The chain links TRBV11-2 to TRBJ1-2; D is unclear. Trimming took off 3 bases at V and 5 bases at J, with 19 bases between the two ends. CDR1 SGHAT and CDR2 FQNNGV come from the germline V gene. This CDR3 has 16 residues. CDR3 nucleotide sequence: TGTGCCAGCAGCTTTATCTCGGTGTCCCGGCGATATGGCTACACCTTC. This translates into CASSFISVSRRYGYTF.

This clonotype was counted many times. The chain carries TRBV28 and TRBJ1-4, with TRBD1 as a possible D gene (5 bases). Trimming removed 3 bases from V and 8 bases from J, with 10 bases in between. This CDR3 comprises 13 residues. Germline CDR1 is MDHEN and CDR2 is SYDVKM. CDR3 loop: CASSLGGREKLFF. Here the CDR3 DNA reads TGTGCCAGCAGTTTGGGGGGGAGGGAAAAACTGTTTTTT.

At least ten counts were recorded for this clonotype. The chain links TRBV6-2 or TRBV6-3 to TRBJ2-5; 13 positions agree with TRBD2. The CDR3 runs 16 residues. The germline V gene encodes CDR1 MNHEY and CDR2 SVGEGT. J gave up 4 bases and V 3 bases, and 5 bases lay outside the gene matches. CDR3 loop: CASSYWTSGSRETQYF. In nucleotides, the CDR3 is TGTGCCAGCAGTTATTGGACTAGCGGGAGTAGAGAGACCCAGTACTTC.

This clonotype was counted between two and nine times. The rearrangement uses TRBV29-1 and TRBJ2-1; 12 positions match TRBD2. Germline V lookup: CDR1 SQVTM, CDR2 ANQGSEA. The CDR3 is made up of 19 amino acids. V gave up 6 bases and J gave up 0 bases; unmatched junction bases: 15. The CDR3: CSVPPGTSGRRSSYNEQFF. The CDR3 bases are TGCAGCGTGCCCCCCGGGACTAGCGGGCGCCGAAGCTCCTACAATGAGCAGTTCTTC.